This T cell receptor beta chain derives from a study of cytomegalovirus exposure and HLA in healthy donors. Trimming took 2 bases from V and 6 from J, leaving 5 bases between them. The germline V gene has CDR1 PRHDT and CDR2 FYEKMQ (reference sequence). The CDR3 sequence is 12 residues long. Sequencing used immunoSEQ multiplex PCR; TCRdb keeps in-frame clones, though not all of them. Among about 240,000 clones listed, 86% were seen once. In this sample, this clone turned up once. The sequence came from a woman between 25 and 40 years old in good health and CMV-seropositive. The sample was PBMCs. The chain uses TRBV13 and TRBJ2-1; D gene unclear. Here the CDR3 DNA reads TGTGCCAGCAGCTTAAGCCTCAATGAGCAGTTCTTC. This sequence encodes CASSLSLNEQFF.